Each of the 2 T cell receptor beta chains below was sequenced from the same sample in a study of shared clonotypes between healthy human individuals. Produced via immunoSEQ multiplex PCR; TCRdb's table is partial and in-frame only. Here the sample spans about 1,500,000 clones, 95% to 97% being singletons. Sequencing was carried out using naive CD4+ T cells sorted from blood. The sample's subset: CD45RA+ positively selected. Receptors originate from a man aged 30 to 45 in good health.

The chain carries TRBV18 and TRBJ2-3; 9 bases line up with TRBD1. Germline CDR1 reads KGHSH; CDR2 reads LQKENI. J gave up 4 bases and V 3 bases, and 5 bases lay outside the gene matches. The CDR3 spans 15 residues. The CDR3 protein is CASSPPGQGSDTQYF. The CDR3 DNA sequence: TGTGCCAGCTCACCCCCGGGACAGGGATCAGATACGCAGTATTTT.

The chain uses TRBV28 and TRBJ2-7, with D possibly matching TRBD1 (6 bases). There are 16 residues in the CDR3. The germline V gene encodes CDR1 MDHEN and CDR2 SYDVKM. V lost 9 bases and J 0 bases, leaving 21 bases between the germline ends. This chain's CDR3 is CASPPSEGHNSYEQYF. CDR3 nucleotide sequence: TGTGCCAGTCCCCCAAGCGAGGGACATAACTCCTACGAGCAGTACTTC.